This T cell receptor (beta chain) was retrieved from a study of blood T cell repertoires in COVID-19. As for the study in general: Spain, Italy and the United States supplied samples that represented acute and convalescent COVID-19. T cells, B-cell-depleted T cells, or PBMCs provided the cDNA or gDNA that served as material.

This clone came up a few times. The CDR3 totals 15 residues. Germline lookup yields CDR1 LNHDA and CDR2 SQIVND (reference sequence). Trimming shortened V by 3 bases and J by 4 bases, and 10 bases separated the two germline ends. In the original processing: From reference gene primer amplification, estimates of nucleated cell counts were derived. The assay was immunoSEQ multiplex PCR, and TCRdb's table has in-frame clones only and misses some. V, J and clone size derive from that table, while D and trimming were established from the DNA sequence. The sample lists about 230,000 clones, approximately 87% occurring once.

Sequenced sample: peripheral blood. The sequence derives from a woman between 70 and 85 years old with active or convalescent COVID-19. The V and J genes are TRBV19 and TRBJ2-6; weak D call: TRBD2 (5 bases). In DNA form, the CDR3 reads TGTGCCAGTAGTATTCGAGGGTTCGGGGCCAACGTCCTGACTTTC. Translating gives CASSIRGFGANVLTF. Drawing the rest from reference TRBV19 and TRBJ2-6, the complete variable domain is DGGITQSPKYLFRKEGQNVTLSCEQNLNHDAMYWYRQDPGQGLRLIYYSQIVNDFQKGDIAEGYSVSREKKESFPLTVTSAQKNPTAFYLCASSIRGFGANVLTFGAGSRLTVL.